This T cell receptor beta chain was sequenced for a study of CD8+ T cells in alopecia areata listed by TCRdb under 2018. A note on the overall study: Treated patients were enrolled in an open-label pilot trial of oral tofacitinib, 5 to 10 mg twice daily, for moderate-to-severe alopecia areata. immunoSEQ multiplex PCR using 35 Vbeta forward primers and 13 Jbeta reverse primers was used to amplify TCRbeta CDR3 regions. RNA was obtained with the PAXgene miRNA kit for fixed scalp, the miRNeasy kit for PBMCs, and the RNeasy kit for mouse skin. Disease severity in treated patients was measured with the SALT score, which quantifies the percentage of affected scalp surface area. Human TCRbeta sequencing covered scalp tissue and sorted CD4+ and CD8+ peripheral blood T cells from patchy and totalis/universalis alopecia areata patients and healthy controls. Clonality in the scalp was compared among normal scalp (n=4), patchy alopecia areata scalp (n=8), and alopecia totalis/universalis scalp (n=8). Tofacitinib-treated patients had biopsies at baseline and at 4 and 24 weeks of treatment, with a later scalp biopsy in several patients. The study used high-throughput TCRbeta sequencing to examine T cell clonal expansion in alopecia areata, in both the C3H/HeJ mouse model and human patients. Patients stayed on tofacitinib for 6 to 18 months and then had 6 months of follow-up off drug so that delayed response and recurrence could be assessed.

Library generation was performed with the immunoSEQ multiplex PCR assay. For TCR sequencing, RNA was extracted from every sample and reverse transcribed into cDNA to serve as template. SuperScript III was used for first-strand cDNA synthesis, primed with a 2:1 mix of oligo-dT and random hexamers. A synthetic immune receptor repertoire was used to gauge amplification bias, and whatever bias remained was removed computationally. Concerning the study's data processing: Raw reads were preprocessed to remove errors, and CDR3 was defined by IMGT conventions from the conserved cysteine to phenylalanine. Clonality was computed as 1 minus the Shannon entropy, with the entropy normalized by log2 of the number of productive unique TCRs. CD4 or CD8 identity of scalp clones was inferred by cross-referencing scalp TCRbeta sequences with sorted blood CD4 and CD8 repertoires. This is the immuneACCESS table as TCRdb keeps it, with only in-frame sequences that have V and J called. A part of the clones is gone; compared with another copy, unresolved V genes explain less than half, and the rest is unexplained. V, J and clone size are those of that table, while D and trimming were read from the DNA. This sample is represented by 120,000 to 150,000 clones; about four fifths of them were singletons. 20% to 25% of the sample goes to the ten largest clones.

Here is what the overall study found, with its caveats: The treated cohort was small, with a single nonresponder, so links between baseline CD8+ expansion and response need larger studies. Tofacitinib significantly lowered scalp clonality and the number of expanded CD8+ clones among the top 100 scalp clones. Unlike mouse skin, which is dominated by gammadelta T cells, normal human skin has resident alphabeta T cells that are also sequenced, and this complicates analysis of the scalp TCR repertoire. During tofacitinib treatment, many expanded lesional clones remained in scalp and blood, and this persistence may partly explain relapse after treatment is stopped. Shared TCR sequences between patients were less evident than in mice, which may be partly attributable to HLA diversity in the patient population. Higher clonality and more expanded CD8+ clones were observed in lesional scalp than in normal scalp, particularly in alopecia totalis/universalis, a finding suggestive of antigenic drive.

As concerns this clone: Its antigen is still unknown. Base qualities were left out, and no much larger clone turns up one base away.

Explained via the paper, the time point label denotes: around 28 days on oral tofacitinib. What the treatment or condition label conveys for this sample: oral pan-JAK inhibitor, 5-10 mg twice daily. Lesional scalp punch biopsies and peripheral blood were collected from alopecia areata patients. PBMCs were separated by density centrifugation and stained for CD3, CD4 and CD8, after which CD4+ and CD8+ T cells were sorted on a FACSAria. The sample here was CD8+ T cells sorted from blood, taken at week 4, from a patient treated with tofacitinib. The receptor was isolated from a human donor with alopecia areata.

The DNA sequence is TGTGCCAGTAGCCTCTCCGGGACGCGGACAACCTACGAGCAGTACTTC. Its protein product is CASSLSGTRTTYEQYF. The V gene is TRBV19 and the J gene is TRBJ2-7; the D assignment is uncertain and may be TRBD1 or TRBD2, with 5 bases supporting each. The CDR3 covers 16 residues, taking in both the cysteine and the phenylalanine. Only CDR3 DNA is held: 48 bases, read in frame from base 1. The germline V gene (reference sequence) yields LNHDA for CDR1 and SQIVND for CDR2. The V end loses 6 bases and the J end loses 2 bases, and a stretch of 20 bases separates them.